This T cell receptor beta chain appears in the sequencing data of a study of blood T cell repertoires in COVID-19. Overall study: COVID-19 samples from acute and convalescent phases originated in the United States, Italy and Spain. PBMCs, B-cell-depleted T cells, or T cells were the source of the cDNA or gDNA that made up the material.

Germline assignment: CDR1 MNHEY and CDR2 SVGAGI. The length of the CDR3 is 14 residues. Trimming at V came to 8 bases and at J to 4 bases, leaving 5 bases not matched to a gene. Measured with immunoSEQ multiplex PCR; TCRdb has only the in-frame clones, and not every one. The sample lists roughly 76,000 clones, 80% to 90% seen once, with 11% to 15% in the top ten. The sequenced sample consisted of peripheral blood. This TCR came from an older man with active or convalescent COVID-19. This chain links TRBV6-5 with TRBJ1-5; the match to TRBD1 covers 10 bases. The CDR3: CASGRQGANQPQHF. DNA of the CDR3: TGTGCCAGCGGGAGACAGGGGGCAAATCAGCCCCAGCATTTT.